This T cell receptor (beta chain) was captured by sequencing in a study of CD8+ T cells in alopecia areata. Overall study: At a dose of 5 to 10 mg twice daily, oral tofacitinib was given to treated patients.

Following RNA extraction, reverse transcription yielded cDNA that acted as the sequencing template. Sequenced by immunoSEQ multiplex PCR; TCRdb stores in-frame clones only, minus some. The sample includes approximately 150,000 clones, about 88% of them seen just once. Overall study findings and caveats: Scalp clonality and expanded CD8+ clones among the top 100 showed significant decreases with tofacitinib. Only a single nonresponder existed, so baseline CD8+ expansion links stay unclear.

A word on this clone: Its antigen is still unknown.

Treatment indicated: oral pan-JAK inhibitor, 5-10 mg twice daily. Alopecia areata patients gave lesional scalp punch biopsies and peripheral blood samples. CDR1 and CDR2 from the germline V gene are MNHNS and SASEGT. The CDR3 extends over 13 amino acids. The trim removed 8 bases at V and 0 bases at J, leaving 3 bases unmatched. The V and J genes are TRBV6-1 and TRBJ1-1; TRBD1 matches at 7 bases. The TCR originated in a human donor with alopecia areata. The specimen was CD8+ T cells sorted from blood, collected at week 4, from a patient treated with tofacitinib. The CDR3 DNA follows: TGTGCCAGCGGGACAGATTTGAACACTGAAGCTTTCTTT. Amino acids: CASGTDLNTEAFF.